A selection of T cell receptor beta chains follows, all from one sample in a study of blood T cell repertoires in COVID-19. Produced via immunoSEQ multiplex PCR; TCRdb's table is partial and in-frame only. The sample carries more than 80,000 clones, roughly two thirds recorded once. Specimen: peripheral blood. The receptors were gathered from a human donor with acute or convalescent COVID-19. The donor label of this sample is uncertain. CDR3s include the opening cysteine and the closing phenylalanine or tryptophan. D genes are given only for firm matches. Rows give clone size only sometimes, using once, few, many, or a class for an expanded clone.

abundance	v_gene	d_gene	j_gene	CDR3aa	CDR3nt
-	TRBV6-5	-	TRBJ2-5	CASRTIVAEETQYF	TGTGCCAGCAGGACCATTGTAGCCGAGGAGACCCAGTACTTC
few	TRBV30	-	TRBJ2-3	CAWSALGRTDTQYF	TGTGCCTGGAGTGCTTTGGGGAGGACAGATACGCAGTATTTT
-	TRBV7-9	-	TRBJ2-4	CASSFSRDTQYF	TGTGCCAGCAGTTTTAGCCGGGACACTCAGTACTTC
-	TRBV5-1	TRBD1	TRBJ1-3	CASSLEQGRNTIYF	TGCGCCAGCAGCTTGGAACAGGGGAGAAACACCATATATTTT
-	TRBV5-1	TRBD2	TRBJ2-5	CASSPRIGGGPRETQYF	TGCGCCAGCAGCCCCCGCATAGGCGGGGGGCCCCGGGAGACCCAGTACTTC
few	TRBV9	-	TRBJ1-5	CASSVGANMGNQPQHF	TGTGCCAGCAGCGTAGGTGCGAATATGGGCAATCAGCCCCAGCATTTT
-	TRBV10-3	TRBD2	TRBJ2-3	CAISESGGLAGATDTQYF	TGTGCCATCAGTGAGTCGGGAGGACTAGCGGGGGCCACAGATACGCAGTATTTT
few	TRBV6-5	-	TRBJ1-4	CASRNGANEKLFF	TGTGCCAGCAGGAATGGAGCTAATGAAAAACTGTTTTTT
-	TRBV10-1	-	TRBJ2-2	CASSALPGTGELFF	TGCGCCAGCAGTGCACTACCTGGCACCGGGGAGCTGTTTTTT
-	TRBV6-1	-	TRBJ2-7	CASSEARHREGYEQYF	TGTGCCAGCAGTGAAGCCCGACACCGGGAAGGGTACGAGCAGTACTTC
-	TRBV7-9	TRBD1	TRBJ1-3	CASRGQVRSGNTIYF	TGTGCCAGCAGAGGACAGGTTCGCTCTGGAAACACCATATATTTT
many	TRBV5-1	TRBD1	TRBJ1-2	CASSPSGTGGAYGYTF	TGCGCCAGCAGCCCCTCGGGGACAGGAGGCGCCTATGGCTACACCTTC
-	TRBV4-1	-	TRBJ2-3	CASSQVGLPLTDTQYF	TGCGCCAGCAGCCAAGTCGGTCTACCCCTCACAGATACGCAGTATTTT
-	TRBV19	-	TRBJ1-2	CASSSAGYGYTF	TGTGCCAGTAGTTCCGCAGGTTATGGCTACACCTTC
many	TRBV9	TRBD2	TRBJ2-1	CASSVEGVAGYNEQFF	TGTGCCAGCAGCGTAGAGGGAGTAGCGGGTTACAATGAGCAGTTCTTC
many	TRBV4-1	-	TRBJ1-1	CASSQLQGVSTEAFF	TGCGCCAGCAGCCAACTACAGGGCGTAAGCACTGAAGCTTTCTTT
-	TRBV27	-	TRBJ2-3	CASRPGLSTDTQYF	TGTGCCAGCAGGCCGGGACTCAGCACAGATACGCAGTATTTT
-	TRBV5-1	TRBD2	TRBJ2-1	CASTPGLADYNEQFF	TGCGCCAGCACCCCGGGACTAGCGGACTACAATGAGCAGTTCTTC
-	TRBV4-2	-	TRBJ2-4	CASSQDRYGMAFQYF	TGTGCCAGCAGCCAAGATCGCTACGGGATGGCATTTCAGTACTTC
-	TRBV7-2	-	TRBJ1-4	CASSFQSGNEKLFF	TGTGCCAGCAGCTTTCAATCGGGGAATGAAAAACTGTTTTTT
-	TRBV28	TRBD2	TRBJ2-5	CASSRPRGGGRETQYF	TGTGCCAGCAGTCGGCCGCGGGGGGGAGGGCGAGAGACCCAGTACTTC
-	TRBV3-1/TRBV3-2	-	TRBJ1-6	CASSPRRENSPLHF	TGTGCCAGCAGCCCTCGGCGGGAAAATTCACCCCTCCACTTT
-	TRBV19	TRBD1	TRBJ1-2	CASSMRKGRKGQDNYGYTF	TGTGCCAGTAGTATGCGGAAAGGTCGGAAGGGACAGGACAACTATGGCTACACCTTC
-	TRBV5-6	-	TRBJ2-7	CASSRFGHYEQYF	TGTGCCAGCAGCCGTTTCGGACACTACGAGCAGTACTTC
-	TRBV28	-	TRBJ1-1	CASSSVNTEAFF	TGTGCCAGCAGTTCCGTGAACACTGAAGCTTTCTTT
-	TRBV6-5	-	TRBJ1-2	CARKEDNYGYTF	TGTGCCAGGAAAGAGGATAACTATGGCTACACCTTC
few	TRBV5-1	-	TRBJ1-2	CASSLERRYGYTF	TGCGCCAGCAGCTTGGAGCGGCGCTATGGCTACACCTTC
-	TRBV9	-	TRBJ1-1	CASSVGAATEAFF	TGTGCCAGCAGCGTGGGGGCGGCCACTGAAGCTTTCTTT
-	TRBV14	-	TRBJ2-7	CASSPFSDRREQYF	TGTGCCAGCAGCCCCTTTAGCGATCGCAGGGAGCAGTACTTC
few	TRBV5-5	-	TRBJ1-3	CASSYDSVSGNTIYF	TGTGCCAGCAGCTATGACAGCGTCTCTGGAAACACCATATATTTT
-	TRBV24-1	TRBD1	TRBJ2-5	CATSDFMQGALETQYF	TGTGCCACCAGTGATTTTATGCAGGGGGCACTAGAGACCCAGTACTTC